This T cell receptor beta chain was sequenced in a study of cytomegalovirus exposure and HLA in healthy donors. Points from the study as a whole: Investigators reported 150 to 200 TCR beta chains as tied to cytomegalovirus.

This CDR3 has 16 amino acids. The V and J ends lost 4 bases and 4 bases, in that order; junction bases with no gene match: 7. Germline V gene lookup returns CDR1 SGHDN and CDR2 FVKESK. The PCR used 60 Vbeta and 13 Jbeta primers. The data were produced by immunoSEQ multiplex PCR, yet TCRdb's version contains in-frame clones alone and is incomplete. The sample has approximately 40,000 clones. This donor lacks a recorded CMV serostatus. A note on this clone: Its specificity is not known.

The rearrangement joins TRBV14 to TRBJ2-1; 10 positions match TRBD2. The source is a human donor in good health. Sequences were obtained from PBMCs. The CDR3 loop reads CASSRERGGNYNEQFF. The CDR3 coding sequence is TGTGCCAGCAGCCGGGAGCGGGGGGGCAATTACAATGAGCAGTTCTTC.